This T cell receptor beta chain came from a study of cytomegalovirus exposure and HLA in healthy donors. Whole-study findings and limits: Reportedly, cytomegalovirus status was diagnosed with high sensitivity and specificity. In a later analysis, HLA-associated TCR beta chains were more clonally expanded than equally common others.

With 3 bases removed from V and 4 bases from J, the gap between germline ends came to 12 bases. The V gene's germline CDR1 is SEHNR and CDR2 FQNEAQ (reference sequence). The CDR3 is made up of 14 amino acids. The study sampled nominally healthy donors, though unrecorded immune exposures were likely. This clone has a single count. Its target is unknown. Both 60 Vbeta primers and 13 Jbeta primers went into the PCR. Sequencing was performed with immunoSEQ multiplex PCR; in TCRdb, only in-frame clones are kept and a portion is missing. This repertoire shows 120,000 or so clones, 83% found once; its top ten account for 20%.

Source material: PBMCs. V is TRBV7-9 and J is TRBJ1-1; D perhaps matches TRBD1 (5 bases). The sequence was obtained from a young man in good health and CMV-seropositive. Here the CDR3 DNA reads TGTGCCAGCAGCTTGGGTGGGGGGTTCACTGAAGCTTTCTTT. Translation: CASSLGGGFTEAFF.